This entry lists 11 T cell receptor beta chains sequenced from one sample in a study of T-cell reconstitution after alpha-beta-depleted transplantation in children. Unique molecular identifiers were incorporated during preparation of the TCRbeta library. From the PCR reads, TCRdb called clonotypes with MiXCR, one entry per CDR3 protein. Among about 980,000 distinct CDR3 sequences listed, less than 30% were seen once. This specimen consisted of PBMCs, mostly from graft donor cells, obtained 360 days after TCRalphabeta/CD19-depleted stem cell transplant. The receptors shown here come from a boy younger than two who had a stem cell transplant for SCID, so the T cells may come from the graft donor.

As concerns this clonotype: At one end the junction does not follow the germline gene, possibly because of a read error. This chain joins TRBV29-1 and TRBJ2-7; D may be TRBD1 (6 bases). This CDR3 region has 12 residues. From germline, CDR1 is SQVTM and CDR2 ANQGSEA. The CDR3 spells CSFDRSTGEQYF. Here the CDR3 DNA reads TGCAGCTTTGACAGGTCGACGGGTGAGCAGTACTTC.

This clonotype was observed a handful of times. CDR3 region: CASSRGSTGLSGEQYF. Here the CDR3 DNA reads TGCGCCAGCAGCCGGGGATCGACAGGGCTTAGCGGCGAGCAGTACTTC. V gene TRBV4-1 combines with J gene TRBJ2-7, with D perhaps TRBD1 (7 bases). The length of the CDR3 is 16 residues. Looked up from germline, CDR1 is MGHRA and CDR2 is YSYEKL. Trimming removed 4 bases from V and 6 bases from J, with 22 bases in between.

V is TRBV5-1 and J is TRBJ2-7; D remains ambiguous. V lost 0 bases, J lost 4 bases, and 11 bases lay in between. Germline V CDR1 and CDR2: SGHRS, YFSETQ. The CDR3 consists of 14 residues. Here the CDR3 reads CASSLVPSPYEQYF. The DNA for the CDR3 is TGCGCCAGCAGCTTGGTTCCCTCGCCGTACGAGCAGTACTTC.

This clonotype was seen a handful of times. This chain links TRBV3-1 with TRBJ2-3; D might be TRBD2 (6 bases). The CDR3 loop spans 17 amino acids. Germline CDR1 reads LGHDT; CDR2 reads YNNKEL (reference sequence). V was cut by 1 base and J by 0 bases, with 14 bases left in between. CDR3 amino acids: CASSQVFGTPSTDTQYF. CDR3 DNA sequence: TGTGCCAGCAGCCAAGTCTTCGGGACTCCTAGCACAGATACGCAGTATTTT.

This clonotype was detected only a few times. The chain uses TRBV12-3 or TRBV12-4 and TRBJ2-1, with D unclear. The CDR3 spans 11 residues. Trimming stripped 8 bases from V and 9 bases from J, with 11 bases between. The CDR3 DNA follows: TGTGCCAGCGCCTGGCGGAGTGAGCAGTTCTTC. Amino acids: CASAWRSEQFF.

The table lists this clonotype with a few counts. DNA for the CDR3: TGTGCCAGCAGCCGACGAATTACCGGGGCCAACAATGAGCAGTTCTTC. Amino acid sequence: CASSRRITGANNEQFF. This chain links TRBV3-1 with TRBJ2-1, with D perhaps TRBD1 or TRBD2 (5 bases each). V was pared by 4 bases and J by 5 bases, with 18 bases between. CDR3 length equals 16 residues. Germline CDR1 is LGHDT and CDR2 is YNNKEL (reference sequence).

This clonotype has only a few counts. This chain connects TRBV2 to TRBJ2-5; 9 bases are shared with TRBD1. V was pared by 8 bases and J by 5 bases, with 12 bases of the junction left unmatched. CDR3 length: 15 residues. The germline gives CDR1 SNHLY, CDR2 FYNNEI. CDR3 in DNA: TGTGCCAGCGGAACGGGACAGGGCCTCGCCGAGACCCAGTACTTC. Translating it yields CASGTGQGLAETQYF.

This clonotype occurred once. The chain joins TRBV3-1 to TRBJ2-1; D is unresolved. Trimming pared 3 bases from V and 2 bases from J, leaving 8 bases between. Looked up from germline, CDR1 is LGHDT and CDR2 is YNNKEL (reference sequence). This CDR3 has 14 residues. The CDR3 reads CASSQTKPYNEQFF. DNA for the CDR3: TGTGCCAGCAGCCAGACGAAACCCTACAATGAGCAGTTCTTC.

This chain links TRBV9 with TRBJ2-1; D is uncertain. Germline V lookup: CDR1 SGDLS, CDR2 YYNGEE. The CDR3 is 14 amino acids. Trimming removed 0 bases from V and 3 bases from J, with 7 bases in between. CDR3 nucleotides: TGTGCCAGCAGCGTAGGAAACGGCTACAATGAGCAGTTCTTC. This encodes CASSVGNGYNEQFF. The variable domain in full, with the rest retrieved from reference TRBV9 and TRBJ2-1, is DSGVTQTPKHLITATGQRVTLRCSPRSGDLSVYWYQQSLDQGLQFLIQYYNGEERAKGNILERFSAQQFPDLHSELNLSSLELGDSALYFCASSVGNGYNEQFFGPGTRLTVL.

This clonotype was seen more than once but under ten times. This chain connects TRBV7-9 to TRBJ2-1; TRBD2 agrees at 9 bases. The germline V gene encodes CDR1 SEHNR and CDR2 FQNEAQ (reference sequence). V was pared by 2 bases and J by 8 bases, with 13 bases of the junction left unmatched. This CDR3 has 17 amino acids. The CDR3 nucleotides read TGTGCCAGCAGCTTATCTGGGCCGGGACTAGCCCTCGATGAGCAGTTCTTC. It yields the protein CASSLSGPGLALDEQFF.

The V and J genes are TRBV18 and TRBJ2-7; 7 bases are shared with TRBD1. The CDR3 is made up of 13 amino acids. From germline, CDR1 is KGHSH and CDR2 LQKENI. The junction had 3 bases not matched to a gene; V was cut back by 3 bases and J by 4 bases. The CDR3 sequence: CASSPQGVYEQYF. The CDR3 DNA is TGTGCCAGCTCACCCCAGGGGGTGTACGAGCAGTACTTC.